The following is a T cell receptor (beta chain) sequence with its context. These data are taken from a study of T cell responses to AZD1222 COVID-19 vaccine. Generated by immunoSEQ multiplex PCR, the TCRdb table keeps only in-frame clones and is missing some. The repertoire consists of tens of thousands of clones, with about 81% occurring once and the leading ten covering roughly 25%. CDR3 length: 16 residues. V was clipped by 2 bases and J by 4 bases, with 16 bases between them. Germline loops: CDR1 SGHAT, CDR2 FQDESV (reference sequence). This sequence joins TRBV11-1 and TRBJ2-3; maybe TRBD2 (6 bases). The sample in question was peripheral blood, obtained 28 days after the second AZD1222 dose. The clonotype was recovered from an adult who received the AZD1222 COVID-19 vaccine. The CDR3 sequence: CASSLRHGGLSDTQYF. CDR3 in DNA: TGTGCCAGCAGCTTACGACACGGGGGACTTTCAGATACGCAGTATTTT.